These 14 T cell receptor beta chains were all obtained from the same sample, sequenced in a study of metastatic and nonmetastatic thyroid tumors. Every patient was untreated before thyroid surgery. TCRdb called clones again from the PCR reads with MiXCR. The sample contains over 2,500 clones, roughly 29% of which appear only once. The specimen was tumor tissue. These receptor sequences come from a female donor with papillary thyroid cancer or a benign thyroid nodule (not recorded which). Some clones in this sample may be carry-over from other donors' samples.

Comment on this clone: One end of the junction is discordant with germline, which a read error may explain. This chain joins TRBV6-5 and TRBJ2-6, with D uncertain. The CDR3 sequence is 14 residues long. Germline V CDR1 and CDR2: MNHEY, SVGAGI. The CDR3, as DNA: TGTGCCAGCAGTTACTTCCTTGGGGTCAACGTCCTGACTTTC. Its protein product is CASSYFLGVNVLTF.

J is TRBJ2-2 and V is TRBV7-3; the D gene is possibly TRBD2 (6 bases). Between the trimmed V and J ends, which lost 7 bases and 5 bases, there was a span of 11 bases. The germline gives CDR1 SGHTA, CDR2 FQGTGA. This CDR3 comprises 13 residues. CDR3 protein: CASNPGGTGELFF. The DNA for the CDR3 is TGTGCCAGCAACCCCGGGGGTACCGGGGAGCTGTTTTTT.

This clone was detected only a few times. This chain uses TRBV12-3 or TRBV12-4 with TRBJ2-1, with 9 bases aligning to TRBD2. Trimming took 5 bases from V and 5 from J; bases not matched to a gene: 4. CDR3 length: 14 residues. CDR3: CASSLSGGNNEQFF. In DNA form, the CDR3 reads TGTGCCAGCAGTCTTAGCGGGGGTAACAATGAGCAGTTCTTC.

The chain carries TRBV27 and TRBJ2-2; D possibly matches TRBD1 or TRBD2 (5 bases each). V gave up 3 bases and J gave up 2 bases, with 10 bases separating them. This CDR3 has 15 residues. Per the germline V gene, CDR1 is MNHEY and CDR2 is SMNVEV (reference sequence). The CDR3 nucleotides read TGTGCCAGCAGTTTTGGGGGAACTAACACCGGGGAGCTGTTTTTT. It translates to CASSFGGTNTGELFF.

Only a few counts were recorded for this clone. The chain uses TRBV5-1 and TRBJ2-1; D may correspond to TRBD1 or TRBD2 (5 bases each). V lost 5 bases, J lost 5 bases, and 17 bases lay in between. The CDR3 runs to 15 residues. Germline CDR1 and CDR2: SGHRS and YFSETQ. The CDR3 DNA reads TGCGCCAGCAGATGGGGGAGTGGGCCACACAATGAGCAGTTCTTC. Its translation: CASRWGSGPHNEQFF.

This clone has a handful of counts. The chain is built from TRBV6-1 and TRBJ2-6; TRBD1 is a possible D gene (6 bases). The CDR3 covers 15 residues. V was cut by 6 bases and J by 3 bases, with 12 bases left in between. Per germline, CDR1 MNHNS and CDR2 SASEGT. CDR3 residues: CASSPGQSGANVLTF. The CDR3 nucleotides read TGTGCCAGCAGCCCTGGACAGAGTGGGGCCAACGTCCTGACTTTC.

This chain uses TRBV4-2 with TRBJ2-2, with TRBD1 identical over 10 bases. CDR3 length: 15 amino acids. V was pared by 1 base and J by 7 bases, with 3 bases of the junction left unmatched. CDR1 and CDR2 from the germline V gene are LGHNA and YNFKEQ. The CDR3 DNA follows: TGTGCCAGCAGCCAAGGACAGGGGGCCGGCGGGGAGCTGTTTTTT. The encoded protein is CASSQGQGAGGELFF.

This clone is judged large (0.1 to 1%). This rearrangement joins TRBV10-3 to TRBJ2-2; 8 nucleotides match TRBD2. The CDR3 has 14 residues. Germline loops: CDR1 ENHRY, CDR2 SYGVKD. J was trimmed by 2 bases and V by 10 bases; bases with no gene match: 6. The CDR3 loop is CATLAGSNTGELFF. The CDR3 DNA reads TGTGCCACCTTAGCGGGAAGTAACACCGGGGAGCTGTTTTTT.

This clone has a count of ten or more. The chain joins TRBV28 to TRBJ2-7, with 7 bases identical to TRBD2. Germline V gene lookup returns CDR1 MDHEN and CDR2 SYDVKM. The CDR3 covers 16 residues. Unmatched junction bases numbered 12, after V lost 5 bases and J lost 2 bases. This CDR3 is CASSIYRTSEAYEQYF. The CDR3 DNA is TGTGCCAGCAGTATTTACCGGACTAGTGAGGCCTACGAGCAGTACTTC. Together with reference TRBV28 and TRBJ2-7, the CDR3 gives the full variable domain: DVKVTQSSRYLVKRTGEKVFLECVQDMDHENMFWYRQDPGLGLRLIYFSYDVKMKEKGDIPEGYSVSREKKERFSLILESASTNQTSMYLCASSIYRTSEAYEQYFGPGTRLTVT.

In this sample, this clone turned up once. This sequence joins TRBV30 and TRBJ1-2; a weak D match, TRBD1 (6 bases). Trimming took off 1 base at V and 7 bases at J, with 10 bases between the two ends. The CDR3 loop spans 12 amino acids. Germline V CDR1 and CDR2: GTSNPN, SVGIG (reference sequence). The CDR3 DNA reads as TGTGCCTGGAGTGGGACAGCCCGTGGCTACACCTTC. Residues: CAWSGTARGYTF.

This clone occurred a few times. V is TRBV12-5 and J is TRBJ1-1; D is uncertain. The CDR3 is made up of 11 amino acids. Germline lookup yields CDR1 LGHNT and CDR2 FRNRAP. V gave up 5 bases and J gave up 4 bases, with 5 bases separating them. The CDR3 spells CASGLSTEAFF. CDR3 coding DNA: TGTGCTAGTGGTCTGAGCACTGAAGCTTTCTTT.

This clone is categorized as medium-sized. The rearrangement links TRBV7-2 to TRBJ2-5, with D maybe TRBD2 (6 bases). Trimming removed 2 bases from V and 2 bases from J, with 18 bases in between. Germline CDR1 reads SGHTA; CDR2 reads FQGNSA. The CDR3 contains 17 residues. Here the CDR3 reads CASSLSLGRRAQETQYF. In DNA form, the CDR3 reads TGTGCCAGCAGCTTAAGTCTGGGCAGGAGGGCTCAAGAGACCCAGTACTTC. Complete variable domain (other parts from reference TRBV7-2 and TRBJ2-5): GAGVSQSPSNKVTEKGKDVELRCDPISGHTALYWYRQSLGQGLEFLIYFQGNSAPDKSGLPSDRFSAERTGGSVSTLTIQRTQQEDSAVYLCASSLSLGRRAQETQYFGPGTRLLVL.

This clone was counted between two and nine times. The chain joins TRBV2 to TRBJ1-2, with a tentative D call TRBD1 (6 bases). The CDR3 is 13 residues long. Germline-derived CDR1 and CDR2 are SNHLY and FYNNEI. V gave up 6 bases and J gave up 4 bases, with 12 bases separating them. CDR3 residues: CASRTMDSYGYTF. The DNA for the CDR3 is TGTGCCAGCAGGACGATGGACAGCTATGGCTACACCTTC.

CDR3 protein: CASSEVRSYTEAFF. CDR3 nucleotide sequence: TGTGCCAGCAGTGAAGTCAGGAGTTACACTGAAGCTTTCTTT. The chain has TRBV6-1 and TRBJ1-1; D is unclear. V dropped 1 base and J dropped 3 bases, with 9 bases sitting between them. Germline V gene data show CDR1 as MNHNS and CDR2 as SASEGT. CDR3 length: 14 residues.